The clone carrying this T cell receptor beta chain has a count of ten or more. Building the TCR beta libraries relied on iRepertoire HTBI primers, and CDR3 regions underwent Arm-PCR. Original methodology: Overall, samples carried approximately 60 TRBV and 14 TRBJ segments. MiXCR, run by TCRdb on the multiplex PCR reads, gives a single entry per CDR3 protein. V and J calls and clone size were set by TCRdb, not the authors. Of under 450,000 distinct CDR3 sequences in the sample, about an eighth are singletons; the top ten hold 15% to 20%. The CDR3 is made up of 14 amino acids. Trimming shortened V by 5 bases and J by 0 bases, and 7 bases separated the two germline ends. Described time point: newly diagnosed GD, antithyroid drugs for less than 3 months. The TCR library was made from RNA that had been extracted from PBMCs in TRIzol. These data are taken from a study of regulatory T cells in long-lasting Graves disease.

These data also featured in a second study, about T cells in Graves' hyperthyroidism and ophthalmopathy. That source reports: No progression to ophthalmopathy during 18 months of follow-up defined stable disease. A 13 V-J signature model discriminated ophthalmopathy versus stable hyperthyroidism.

This material consisted of peripheral blood mononuclear cells (PBMCs), taken at new diagnosis, from a patient treated with antithyroid drugs. This chain connects TRBV12-3 or TRBV12-4 to TRBJ2-2, with no clear D. The sequence was obtained from a young woman with Graves disease. For the CDR3, the DNA is TGTGCCAGCAGTCTGGTCGCGAACACCGGGGAGCTGTTTTTT. Protein: CASSLVANTGELFF.